This TCR beta chain derives from a study of cytomegalovirus exposure and HLA in healthy donors. Overall study: The 120 validation repertoires used the same platform as the roughly 720 first-cohort repertoires (as reported by a later analysis).

The study drew the donors from its 120-subject validation cohort, separate from the approximately 700-subject first cohort. Findings and limits, study-wide: There were a few CMV-associated chains whose specificity for CMV antigens was confirmed in vitro.

Turning to this clone: Its specificity is unknown.

Trimming removed 6 bases from V and 2 bases from J, with 16 bases in between. CDR3 length: 16 amino acids. The germline V gene has CDR1 MNHNY and CDR2 SVGAGI (reference sequence). Profiling relied on immunoSEQ multiplex PCR, and the TCRdb table lists in-frame clones only, not all of them. This table has over 150,000 clones, approximately 89% appearing once. The TCR was taken from a man aged 18 to 29 in good health and CMV-seropositive. The V gene is TRBV6-6, the J gene TRBJ2-2, with a possible D match to TRBD2 (6 bases). The sequenced sample was PBMCs. The CDR3 nucleotides are TGTGCCAGCAGCCCAAGGGGAGGTATTAACACCGGGGAGCTGTTTTTT. Protein product: CASSPRGGINTGELFF.